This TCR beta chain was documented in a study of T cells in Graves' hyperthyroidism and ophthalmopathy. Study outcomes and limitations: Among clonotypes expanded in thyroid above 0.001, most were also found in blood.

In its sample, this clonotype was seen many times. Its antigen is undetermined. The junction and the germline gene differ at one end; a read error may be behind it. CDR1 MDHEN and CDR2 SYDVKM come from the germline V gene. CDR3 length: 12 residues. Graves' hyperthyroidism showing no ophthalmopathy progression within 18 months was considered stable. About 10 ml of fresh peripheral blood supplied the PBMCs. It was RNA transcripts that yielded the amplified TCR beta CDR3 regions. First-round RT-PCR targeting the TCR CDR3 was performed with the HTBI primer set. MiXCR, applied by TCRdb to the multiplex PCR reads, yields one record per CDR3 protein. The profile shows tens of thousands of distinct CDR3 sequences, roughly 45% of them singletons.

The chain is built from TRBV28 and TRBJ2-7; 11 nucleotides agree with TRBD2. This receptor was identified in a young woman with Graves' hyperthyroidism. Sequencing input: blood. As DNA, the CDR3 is TGTGCCAGCAGTTTGTCTAGCGGGAGGATAAACTTC. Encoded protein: CASSLSSGRINF.